This passage covers 27 T cell receptor beta chains from one sample sequenced in a study of T-cell memory formation after mild COVID-19. TCRdb fed the 5' RACE reads into MiXCR, producing one record per CDR3 protein. The table shows 200,000 to 250,000 distinct CDR3 sequences, with roughly 30% occurring only once. Input material: PBMCs or a T cell subset sorted from them (not recorded which). These TCRs come from an adult woman who had mild COVID-19 (a few samples of this study predate the infection). Cell type and time point are not known.

This chain connects TRBV2 to TRBJ1-1; TRBD1 matches 10 bases. This CDR3 is 17 amino acids long. The trim removed 7 bases at V and 0 bases at J, leaving 11 bases unmatched. Germline CDR1 and CDR2: SNHLY and FYNNEI. The CDR3 region is CASNRGQGRAMNTEAFF. The CDR3 DNA reads TGTGCCAGCAATAGGGGACAGGGGCGCGCAATGAACACTGAAGCTTTCTTT.

There are a few counts of this clonotype. This rearrangement joins TRBV3-1 to TRBJ2-6; D uncertain. The CDR3 sequence is 16 residues long. The germline gives CDR1 LGHDT, CDR2 YNNKEL (reference sequence). V was trimmed by 0 bases and J by 1 base, leaving 7 bases between them. Written as DNA, the CDR3 is TGTGCCAGCAGCCAAGAGGCGGTTTCTGGGGCCAACGTCCTGACTTTC. Translating it yields CASSQEAVSGANVLTF.

This clonotype was seen a handful of times. This chain uses TRBV24-1 with TRBJ1-5; D unresolved. Germline V gives CDR1 KGHDR, CDR2 SFDVKD. The V end was cut by 3 bases, the J end by 4 bases, with 3 bases between. CDR3 length equals 12 residues. DNA for the CDR3: TGTGCCACCAGTGATCCTAATCAGCCCCAGCATTTT. Protein product: CATSDPNQPQHF.

The chain carries TRBV6-5 and TRBJ2-3, with 8 bases fitting TRBD2. CDR1 is MNHEY and CDR2 is SVGAGI in the germline V gene. The J segment lost 0 bases and the V segment lost 5 bases, leaving 13 bases of the junction unmatched. This CDR3 contains 18 residues. The CDR3 DNA follows: TGTGCCAGCAGTCGGGGGGGGCAGCCCGGTCGAAGCACAGATACGCAGTATTTT. It translates to CASSRGGQPGRSTDTQYF.

This clonotype showed up just a few times. The chain recombines TRBV7-6 with TRBJ2-7, with TRBD2 identical over 7 bases. Germline trimming cut 5 bases from V and 5 bases from J; bases unmatched to any gene: 9. The CDR3 has 14 amino acids. CDR1 SGHVS and CDR2 FNYEAQ come from the germline V gene. The CDR3: CASSQRAGDHEQYF. The CDR3 DNA reads TGTGCCAGCAGCCAACGGGCGGGAGACCACGAGCAGTACTTC.

The V gene is TRBV29-1, the J gene TRBJ2-7; the D gene is possibly TRBD1 (6 bases). The germline gives CDR1 SQVTM, CDR2 ANQGSEA. CDR3 size: 12 residues. V was cut by 4 bases and J by 2 bases, with 9 bases left in between. The CDR3 loop reads CSVAQGPYEQYF. The DNA of the CDR3 is TGCAGCGTTGCACAGGGACCCTACGAGCAGTACTTC.

This chain uses TRBV29-1 with TRBJ1-1; 8 nucleotides agree with TRBD1. The germline V gene has CDR1 SQVTM and CDR2 ANQGSEA. With 3 bases clipped from V and 7 bases from J, the junction kept 13 bases outside the gene matches. CDR3 size: 15 residues. CDR3 sequence (DNA): TGCAGCGTTGACTGGCAGGGGGCAGGGGTGGGTGAAGCTTTCTTT. Translating it yields CSVDWQGAGVGEAFF.

The chain links TRBV18 to TRBJ1-1; D remains unclear. Per germline, CDR1 KGHSH and CDR2 LQKENI. The CDR3 spans 18 residues. Deletions cut 4 bases from V and 1 base from J, with 22 bases between. For the CDR3, the DNA is TGTGCCAGCTCACACTGGCCCGCCTCATATATGGCGAACACTGAAGCTTTCTTT. Protein product: CASSHWPASYMANTEAFF.

The chain is built from TRBV12-3 or TRBV12-4 and TRBJ2-5, with D unclear. Between the trimmed V and J ends, which lost 0 bases and 2 bases, there was a span of 7 bases. CDR3 size: 14 residues. The CDR3 reads CASSLALVQETQYF. In nucleotides, the CDR3 is TGTGCCAGCAGTTTAGCATTAGTTCAAGAGACCCAGTACTTC.

This clonotype has a handful of counts. This chain joins TRBV20-1 and TRBJ2-5, with D unclear. V was shortened by 4 bases and J by 4 bases, with 4 bases between the two germline ends. Germline CDR1 is DFQATT and CDR2 is SNEGSKA (reference sequence). The CDR3 runs 10 residues. The CDR3 DNA is TGCAGTGCTAATGGAGAGACCCAGTACTTC. Residues: CSANGETQYF.

J is TRBJ2-1 and V is TRBV7-8, with 16 nucleotides matching TRBD2. Germline values: CDR1 SGHVS, CDR2 FQNEAQ. The trim removed 1 base at V and 7 bases at J, leaving 10 bases unmatched. This CDR3 is built from 19 residues. The CDR3 here is CASSLVVGTSGRALNEQFF. CDR3 DNA: TGTGCCAGCAGCTTAGTAGTCGGGACTAGCGGGAGGGCCTTAAATGAGCAGTTCTTC.

The genes are TRBV7-2 and TRBJ1-6, with TRBD1 identical over 7 bases. J lost 7 bases, V lost 6 bases, and 9 bases had no gene match. From germline, CDR1 is SGHTA and CDR2 FQGNSA. This CDR3 has 15 residues. CDR3 nucleotides: TGTGCCAGCAGGCGCGACCCAGGGGGGAATTCACCCCTCCACTTT. Translated: CASRRDPGGNSPLHF.

The chain joins TRBV29-1 to TRBJ2-2; TRBD2 might be the D (5 bases). Germline CDR1 and CDR2: SQVTM and ANQGSEA. The CDR3 loop spans 12 amino acids. With 5 bases removed from V and 7 bases from J, the gap between germline ends came to 11 bases. CDR3 sequence reads: CSVRGGGGELFF. As DNA, the CDR3 is TGCAGCGTTCGGGGTGGCGGCGGGGAGCTGTTTTTT.

This clonotype came up a few times. The chain combines TRBV4-1 with TRBJ2-2; 8 bases match TRBD1. V gave up 0 bases and J gave up 2 bases; unmatched junction bases: 8. The CDR3 length is 18 residues. Germline V gives CDR1 MGHRA, CDR2 YSYEKL. The CDR3 region is CASSQDHSTGVNTGELFF. The DNA of the CDR3 is TGCGCCAGCAGCCAAGACCACTCGACAGGGGTTAACACCGGGGAGCTGTTTTTT.

This clonotype has more than one count but fewer than ten. The chain employs TRBV5-8 and TRBJ2-7; D unclear. The germline V gene encodes CDR1 SGHTS and CDR2 YDEGEE. V lost 4 bases and J 0 bases, leaving 11 bases between the germline ends. The CDR3 extends over 14 amino acids. The CDR3 reads CASSPRPHSYEQYF. The CDR3 bases are TGTGCCAGCAGCCCCCGGCCGCACTCCTACGAGCAGTACTTC.

This sequence joins TRBV24-1 and TRBJ2-1; tentative D call: TRBD1 (5 bases). V lost 5 bases to trimming and J lost 9 bases, with 13 bases between them. Germline V lookup: CDR1 KGHDR, CDR2 SFDVKD. This CDR3 is built from 13 residues. Written as DNA, the CDR3 is TGTGCCACCAGTGTGGCCAGGGCGCGTGAGCAGTTCTTC. It specifies CATSVARAREQFF.

This clonotype was observed at least ten times. The chain has TRBV5-4 and TRBJ2-3; maybe TRBD2 (6 bases). Trimming pared 3 bases from V and 7 bases from J, leaving 21 bases between. The CDR3 is 16 residues long. CDR1 is SGHNT, CDR2 YYREEE, per germline (reference sequence). The CDR3 here is CASSSQAGPRGNTQYF. In DNA form, the CDR3 reads TGTGCCAGCAGCTCTCAGGCGGGACCACGGGGAAATACGCAGTATTTT.

The CDR3 coding sequence is TGTGCCAGCAGTTACTCGAAAAGCGGGGGTTACAATGAGCAGTTCTTC. This encodes CASSYSKSGGYNEQFF. The chain couples TRBV6-5 to TRBJ2-1, with 8 bases fitting TRBD2. V lost 0 bases, J lost 4 bases, and 5 bases stayed unmatched. Germline V gene lookup returns CDR1 MNHEY and CDR2 SVGAGI. The CDR3 covers 16 residues.

J is TRBJ2-3 and V is TRBV4-2; tentative D call: TRBD1 (6 bases). V was shortened by 0 bases and J by 9 bases, with 16 bases between the two germline ends. Germline CDR1 reads LGHNA; CDR2 reads YNFKEQ. CDR3 length: 15 amino acids. DNA of the CDR3: TGTGCCAGCAGCCAAGATGGGGGACAAGGACAAACGCAGTATTTT. Translating it yields CASSQDGGQGQTQYF.

This chain joins TRBV18 and TRBJ2-7; no reliable D call. CDR1 is KGHSH, CDR2 LQKENI, per germline. The CDR3 contains 14 residues. The V gene lost 3 bases and the J gene lost 2 bases, with 11 bases spanning the gap. DNA of the CDR3: TGTGCCAGCTCACCCGGCATCCTGACCTACGAGCAGTACTTC. Translated: CASSPGILTYEQYF. Full variable domain (missing parts from reference TRBV18 and TRBJ2-7): NAGVMQNPRHLVRRRGQEARLRCSPMKGHSHVYWYRQLPEEGLKFMVYLQKENIIDESGMPKERFSAEFPKEGPSILRIQQVVRGDSAAYFCASSPGILTYEQYFGPGTRLTVT.

This clonotype was observed a handful of times. At one boundary the junction diverges from the germline segment, which might be a read error. This rearrangement joins TRBV20-1 to TRBJ2-3, with 12 bases lining up with TRBD2. CDR1 and CDR2 from the germline V gene are DFQATT and SNEGSKA (reference sequence). CDR3 length equals 16 residues. In DNA form, the CDR3 reads TGCAGCGCTACCCTCGGACTAGCGGGGAGGACAGATACGCAGTATTTT. Translated, it gives CSATLGLAGRTDTQYF.

CDR3 nucleotide sequence: TGTGCCAGCAGCTTAGGCCTACAGAGGGACTCCTACGAGCAGTACTTC. It specifies CASSLGLQRDSYEQYF. The chain recombines TRBV7-9 with TRBJ2-7; tentatively, D is TRBD2 (5 bases). CDR1 is SEHNR, CDR2 FQNEAQ, per germline (reference sequence). Trimming shortened V by 1 base and J by 0 bases, and 13 bases separated the two germline ends. The CDR3 has 16 residues.

The chain employs TRBV14 and TRBJ2-1; D is perhaps TRBD2 (6 bases). The CDR3 contains 18 residues. Germline CDR1 reads SGHDN; CDR2 reads FVKESK. V was trimmed by 1 base and J by 4 bases, leaving 20 bases between them. CDR3 sequence: CASSQGSRRRAPYNEQFF. CDR3 sequence (DNA): TGTGCCAGCAGCCAAGGTTCTCGACGGAGGGCTCCTTACAATGAGCAGTTCTTC.

This clonotype was detected only a few times. The chain recombines TRBV6-2 or TRBV6-3 with TRBJ2-1; 7 bases are a match to TRBD2. The CDR3 spans 15 residues. CDR1 is MNHEY and CDR2 is SVGEGT in the germline V gene. V lost 3 bases, J lost 0 bases, and 2 bases stayed unmatched. In DNA, the CDR3 is TGTGCCAGCAGTTATGGGGACTACTCCTACAATGAGCAGTTCTTC. Its protein is CASSYGDYSYNEQFF.

Regarding this clonotype: The CDR3 does not end in the conserved phenylalanine or tryptophan, so this is likely a read error. It is unclear where the CDR3 begins or ends on the DNA, so no DNA is shown, and the CDR3 is as TCRdb lists it. The chain joins TRBV7-9 to TRBJ1-2; the D call TRBD1 from the table was never checked on the DNA. The CDR3 spans 12 residues, counting both ends. The germline V gene has CDR1 SEHNR and CDR2 FQNEAQ (reference sequence). CDR3 in amino acids: CASSPYPGTVTL.

There are a few counts of this clonotype. The chain joins TRBV6-2 or TRBV6-3 to TRBJ2-1; the match to TRBD2 covers 9 bases. CDR3 length: 15 amino acids. Germline CDR1 and CDR2: MNHEY and SVGEGT. The trim removed 6 bases at V and 10 bases at J, leaving 13 bases unmatched. The CDR3 loop reads CASSRGVAGVEEQFF. The CDR3 coding sequence is TGTGCCAGCAGCCGTGGGGTAGCGGGAGTTGAAGAGCAGTTCTTC.

This clonotype was counted a few times. V and J are TRBV9 and TRBJ2-1; possibly TRBD2 for D (6 bases). The germline V and J ends were trimmed by 3 bases and 8 bases, with 15 bases remaining between them. CDR1 and CDR2 from the germline V gene are SGDLS and YYNGEE. The CDR3 consists of 14 residues. CDR3 nucleotides: TGTGCCAGCAGCGCCTCCCAGCGGGTCTATGAGCAGTTCTTC. Translation gives CASSASQRVYEQFF.